These 7 T cell receptor beta chains originate from one sample sequenced in a study of blood T cell repertoires in COVID-19. Clones were read by immunoSEQ multiplex PCR, and TCRdb kept only the in-frame ones, dropping some. In the table there are approximately 290,000 clones, 70% to 90% of which are singletons. Sequenced input: peripheral blood. The receptors were gathered from a woman aged 55 to 70 with acute or convalescent COVID-19.

This chain uses TRBV19 with TRBJ2-7, with unresolved D. The V gene lost 3 bases and the J gene lost 3 bases, with 9 bases spanning the gap. CDR1 and CDR2 from the germline V gene are LNHDA and SQIVND (reference sequence). The CDR3 runs to 13 residues. CDR3: CASSIGGNYEQYF. DNA of the CDR3: TGTGCCAGTAGTATCGGCGGAAACTACGAGCAGTACTTC.

J is TRBJ2-2 and V is TRBV5-4; D gene uncertain. The V end was cut by 0 bases, the J end by 1 base, with 10 bases between. The germline gives CDR1 SGHNT, CDR2 YYREEE (reference sequence). This CDR3 has 16 residues. CDR3 loop: CASSLAQARNTGELFF. CDR3 bases: TGTGCCAGCAGCTTGGCCCAGGCGCGGAACACCGGGGAGCTGTTTTTT.

This rearrangement joins TRBV6-5 to TRBJ2-7; 10 nucleotides line up with TRBD2. With 5 bases clipped from V and 6 bases from J, the junction kept 7 bases outside the gene matches. Germline V gene sequence: CDR1 MNHEY, CDR2 SVGAGI. CDR3 size: 14 residues. CDR3 sequence: CASSTRRLAGEQYF. The CDR3 DNA sequence: TGTGCCAGCAGTACCCGCAGACTAGCGGGCGAGCAGTACTTC.

The rearrangement uses TRBV27 and TRBJ2-5, with 9 nucleotides matching TRBD1. The V gene end was trimmed by 5 bases and the J gene end by 4 bases; junction bases not matched to a gene: 8. CDR1 and CDR2 from the germline V gene are MNHEY and SMNVEV (reference sequence). The CDR3 runs 15 residues. CDR3 residues: CASSLIQGAGETQYF. DNA of the CDR3: TGTGCCAGCAGTCTCATACAGGGGGCAGGAGAGACCCAGTACTTC.

CDR3 sequence reads: CASSLARQGHQPQHF. For the CDR3, the DNA is TGTGCCAGCAGCTTAGCGCGGCAGGGGCATCAGCCCCAGCATTTT. The chain joins TRBV7-8 to TRBJ1-5; D is possibly TRBD1 (6 bases). The V and J ends lost 0 bases and 5 bases respectively, with 11 bases between them. Germline CDR1 SGHVS, CDR2 FQNEAQ. The CDR3 is 15 amino acids.

The chain has TRBV5-4 and TRBJ2-1; 11 nucleotides agree with TRBD1. V dropped 0 bases and J dropped 4; count of bases not matched to a gene: 12. The CDR3 contains 19 residues. CDR1 and CDR2 from the germline V gene are SGHNT and YYREEE (reference sequence). As DNA, the CDR3 is TGTGCCAGCAGCTTGGCTCCAAGCATGGGACAGGGGGTATACAATGAGCAGTTCTTC. Translating it yields CASSLAPSMGQGVYNEQFF. The variable domain in full, with the rest retrieved from reference TRBV5-4 and TRBJ2-1, is ETGVTQSPTHLIKTRGQQVTLRCSSQSGHNTVSWYQQALGQGPQFIFQYYREEENGRGNFPPRFSGLQFPNYSSELNVNALELDDSALYLCASSLAPSMGQGVYNEQFFGPGTRLTVL.

V is TRBV5-4 and J is TRBJ2-6; no firm D call. The germline gives CDR1 SGHNT, CDR2 YYREEE (reference sequence). The CDR3 consists of 16 residues. V was cut by 0 bases and J by 4 bases, with 11 bases left in between. The CDR3 spells CASSLVGVSGANVLTF. DNA of the CDR3: TGTGCCAGCAGCTTGGTAGGAGTGAGCGGGGCCAACGTCCTGACTTTC.